This T cell receptor beta chain was sequenced in a study of T cells in Graves' hyperthyroidism and ophthalmopathy. Among the patients, aged 18 to 65, hyperthyroidism was newly diagnosed and had lasted under 2 months. Sampled blood dates from first hyperthyroidism diagnosis, and it precedes any ophthalmopathy symptoms. V lost 1 base, J lost 5 bases, and 5 bases stayed unmatched. This CDR3 has 16 amino acids. CDR1 and CDR2 (germline): MNHEY, SMNVEV (reference sequence). This clonotype was recorded at least ten times. TCR beta CDR3 region amplification was performed from RNA transcripts. The primer set for the first-round RT-PCR of the TCR CDR3 was HTBI. TCRdb re-analysed the multiplex PCR reads in MiXCR, keeping a single row per CDR3 protein. The sample includes 250,000 to 300,000 distinct CDR3 sequences, about an eighth seen only once; the top ten take roughly 7.5%.

The clonotype comes from a woman aged 25-40 years with Graves' hyperthyroidism that later progressed to Graves' ophthalmopathy. The chain recombines TRBV27 with TRBJ2-2; TRBD1 matches 9 bases. Sample: blood. CDR3 protein: CASSLLSGTGTGELFF. CDR3 sequence (DNA): TGTGCCAGCAGTTTATTAAGCGGGACAGGGACCGGGGAGCTGTTTTTT.